A single T cell receptor beta chain is shown here with its context. No cognate antigen has been identified for it. No much larger clonotype is one base removed from it; base qualities were not supplied. The CDR3 has 16 amino acids, counting the end cysteine and phenylalanine. CDR3 DNA is the only sequence kept; it has 48 bases, read in frame from the first base. Cut back by 2 bases and 0 bases, the V and J ends lie 12 bases apart. Taken from the germline V gene, the CDR1 and CDR2 loops are KGHSH and LQKENI. The treatment or condition label, as the study defines it: some 19 received Ad26.COV2.S at low or high dose, single or two shots; 5 received placebo; per-sample allocation not given. Repertoires of vaccine and placebo recipients were sequenced from samples collected on day 63 after the first injection. Cohort 1b enrolled about 25 adults aged 18-55 years at a single site in Boston, USA, between 29 July and 7 August 2020. As a vaccine, Ad26.COV2.S was a replication-incompetent adenovirus type 26 vector that expressed a prefusion-stabilized SARS-CoV-2 spike protein derived from the original Wuhan strain.

The source of the sample is a study of Ad26.COV2.S vaccination and SARS-CoV-2 variants (dated by TCRdb to the early 2020s). Regarding the complete study: Donors in the vaccine arm were drawn from COV1001, a multicentre, randomized, double-blind, placebo-controlled phase I-IIa trial testing Ad26.COV2.S in healthy adults. Ad26.COV2.S was given intramuscularly at 5x10^10 or 1x10^11 viral particles, as a single shot or as two shots 56 days apart. TCRbeta repertoire sequencing was used to assess the specificity and breadth of SARS-CoV-2-reactive T cell receptors after Ad26.COV2.S vaccination. The TCR-sequenced set comprised approximately 32 samples: around 20 Ad26.COV2.S vaccine recipients, 5 placebo recipients and 8 SARS-CoV-2 convalescent individuals. Trial participants were randomized into five groups of five: low-dose or high-dose Ad26.COV2.S given once or twice, or placebo on both occasions. Investigators did not know the trial group allocation while performing experiments and assessing outcomes.

Paper-wide results and their limitations: Vaccine and placebo recipients had similar non-spike TCR breadth, a finding consistent with the vaccine containing only spike. The study was not powered for comparison of responses between vaccine doses or regimens. Spike-specific TCR breadth was higher in Ad26.COV2.S recipients than in placebo recipients (P = 0.0014). Substantial breadth of spike-specific CD8+ and CD4+ T cell responses was reported after vaccination. According to the authors, total T cell responses may have been underestimated by the TCR breadth and depth analyses.

TCRbeta CDR3 regions were sequenced with the immunoSEQ Assay. After extraction, genomic DNA underwent amplification by bias-controlled multiplex PCR, followed by high-throughput sequencing. The study's own analysis went as follows. Collapsing and filtering of sequences were performed to quantify the absolute abundance of each unique TCRbeta CDR3 region. T cell fraction was estimated by normalizing TCRbeta template counts to usable DNA, which was measured by amplifying reference genes present in all nucleated cells. Repertoire TCRs were annotated as SARS-CoV-2-specific by exact matching of V gene, CDR3 amino acid sequence and J gene to a known reactive TCR set. The reference SARS-CoV-2 TCR set was obtained from MIRA and was filtered for enrichment in COVID-19-positive ImmuneCODE repertoires, whereby public or cross-reactive TCRs were removed. Using the MIRA antigens, annotated TCRs were further analysed by specific ORF or by position within an ORF. Breadth was defined as annotated unique rearrangements over total unique productive rearrangements; depth was the summed frequency of those rearrangements. TCR breadth was compared between groups using two-sided Wilcoxon rank-sum tests. TCRdb took over this immuneACCESS table, retaining in-frame rearrangements with V and J assigned. Such tables are incomplete; in checked studies, under half of the missing clones stem from an unresolved V gene, and the remainder is unexplained. Clone size and V and J calls were adopted from that table, with D and trimming inferred from the DNA. This sample comprises approximately 300,000 clones, about 82% of them detected only once. The ten most abundant clones make up around 2% of the sample.

The chain is made from TRBV18 and TRBJ2-3; no D gene call is confident. Here the sequenced sample was peripheral blood, taken in a trial of Ad26.COV2.S vaccine versus placebo. The TCR originated in a person aged 18-60 years who received the Ad26.COV2.S COVID-19 vaccine or a placebo. The CDR3 corresponds to CASSPEMIVSTDTQYF. The DNA sequence follows: TGTGCCAGCTCACCAGAGATGATAGTCAGCACAGATACGCAGTATTTT.